Listed below are T cell receptor beta chains from one sample, sequenced in a study of OX40 agonist ivuxolimab in advanced cancers. Method: immunoSEQ multiplex PCR; TCRdb's copy keeps in-frame clones and lacks some. The sample comprises roughly 45,000 clones, about 87% of which are singletons, and 1.5% to 2% rests with the top ten. The sequenced sample was CD4+ or CD8+ T cells sorted from blood, obtained in a trial of the OX40 agonist ivuxolimab. The receptors derive from an adult with an advanced solid tumor such as melanoma, head and neck, liver or kidney cancer. CDR3s include the opening cysteine and the closing phenylalanine or tryptophan. D genes are given only for firm matches. The size of a clone is reported for some rows only, either as once, few or many, or as a class for expanded clones.

V gene	J gene	CDR3 length	clone size	D gene	CDR3 protein	CDR3 DNA
TRBV21-1	TRBJ2-1	15	.	.	CASSKAGGGYNEQFF	TGTGCCAGCAGCAAGGCAGGGGGCGGTTACAATGAGCAGTTCTTC
TRBV18	TRBJ1-5	15	.	.	CASSPQTGLNQPQHF	TGTGCCAGCTCACCTCAGACAGGTCTCAATCAGCCCCAGCATTTT
TRBV27	TRBJ2-7	15	.	TRBD2	CASSFSLAGIYEQYF	TGTGCCAGCAGTTTCAGTCTAGCGGGTATCTACGAGCAGTACTTC
TRBV7-8	TRBJ2-6	18	.	TRBD2	CASSARLAGDSGANVLTF	TGTGCCAGCAGCGCACGACTAGCGGGGGACTCTGGGGCCAACGTCCTGACTTTC
TRBV5-1	TRBJ2-3	15	.	TRBD2	CASSLEGSGGATQYF	TGCGCCAGCAGCTTGGAGGGTAGCGGGGGGGCCACGCAGTATTTT
TRBV19	TRBJ1-6	14	.	TRBD1	CASRGQENYSPLHF	TGTGCCAGTAGGGGACAGGAGAATTATTCACCCCTCCACTTT
TRBV2	TRBJ1-1	14	.	.	CASSPQGKNTEAFF	TGTGCCAGCAGTCCTCAGGGGAAGAACACTGAAGCTTTCTTT
TRBV2	TRBJ1-6	13	.	.	CASSSQGNSPLHF	TGTGCCAGCAGTTCCCAGGGAAATTCACCCCTCCACTTT
TRBV4-3	TRBJ2-5	16	.	.	CASSQDRQVGQETQYF	TGCGCCAGCAGCCAAGATCGACAGGTCGGACAAGAGACCCAGTACTTC
TRBV7-2	TRBJ2-3	16	.	TRBD1	CASSPRARGLTDTQYF	TGTGCCAGCAGCCCCCGGGCTAGGGGGCTCACAGATACGCAGTATTTT
TRBV19	TRBJ2-1	14	few	TRBD2	CASIRTSGGNEQFF	TGTGCCAGTATCCGGACTAGCGGGGGTAATGAGCAGTTCTTC
TRBV10-1	TRBJ2-1	17	.	TRBD2	CASSECLAGGFYNEQFF	TGCGCCAGCAGTGAGTGTCTAGCGGGGGGGTTTTACAATGAGCAGTTCTTC
TRBV6-6	TRBJ2-3	16	.	TRBD2	CASSYSASGYTDTQYF	TGTGCCAGCAGTTACTCTGCTAGCGGATACACAGATACGCAGTATTTT
TRBV11-1	TRBJ2-3	15	.	TRBD1	CASSLEGQDTDTQYF	TGTGCCAGCAGCTTAGAGGGACAGGACACAGATACGCAGTATTTT
TRBV10-3	TRBJ1-5	13	.	.	CAIRPSGNQPQHF	TGTGCCATCAGGCCGTCGGGCAATCAGCCCCAGCATTTT
TRBV19	TRBJ2-1	12	once	.	CASSGGYNEQFF	TGTGCCAGTAGTGGCGGGTACAATGAGCAGTTCTTC
TRBV6-5	TRBJ1-2	12	.	.	CASTQGEEGYTF	TGTGCCAGCACCCAGGGTGAAGAAGGCTACACCTTC
TRBV5-6	TRBJ2-5	17	.	TRBD2	CASSLQRGAIPQETQYF	TGTGCCAGCAGCTTGCAGCGGGGGGCCATTCCCCAAGAGACCCAGTACTTC
TRBV5-1	TRBJ2-1	13	.	.	CASTPGQYNEQFF	TGCGCCAGCACCCCCGGACAGTACAATGAGCAGTTCTTC
TRBV6-5	TRBJ1-5	15	.	TRBD1	CASSLHRGSNQPQHF	TGTGCCAGCAGTTTACACAGGGGTAGCAATCAGCCCCAGCATTTT
TRBV5-4	TRBJ1-2	14	.	TRBD1	CASSYDRQGEGYTF	TGTGCCAGCAGCTACGACCGACAGGGAGAGGGCTACACCTTC
TRBV5-1	TRBJ2-3	17	.	TRBD2	CASSLWGSGGASDTQYF	TGCGCCAGCAGCTTGTGGGGAAGCGGGGGGGCCTCAGATACGCAGTATTTT
TRBV10-2	TRBJ2-7	14	few	TRBD2	CASREVAGIGEQYF	TGCGCCAGCAGAGAAGTAGCGGGGATCGGCGAGCAGTACTTC
TRBV9	TRBJ1-4	12	.	.	CASSPGDEKLFF	TGTGCCAGCAGTCCGGGGGATGAAAAACTGTTTTTT
TRBV7-2	TRBJ2-5	14	.	TRBD2	CASSRRGGKETQYF	TGTGCCAGCAGCCGTCGGGGGGGGAAGGAGACCCAGTACTTC
TRBV5-6	TRBJ2-7	11	.	.	CASSLYYEQYF	TGTGCCAGCAGCTTGTATTACGAGCAGTACTTC
TRBV18	TRBJ2-3	21	.	TRBD1	CASSPPNPGTGGFIGTDTQYF	TGTGCCAGCTCACCACCTAACCCCGGGACAGGGGGGTTTATAGGCACAGATACGCAGTATTTT
TRBV19	TRBJ1-5	15	.	.	CASSTAAGGNQPQHF	TGTGCCAGTAGTACCGCGGCAGGAGGCAATCAGCCCCAGCATTTT
TRBV10-3	TRBJ2-5	14	.	TRBD2	CAISGLADGETQYF	TGTGCCATCAGTGGGCTAGCGGATGGAGAGACCCAGTACTTC
TRBV6-5	TRBJ2-5	15	.	TRBD2	CASSLTSGSWETQYF	TGTGCCAGCAGTTTGACTAGCGGGAGTTGGGAAACCCAGTACTTC
TRBV18	TRBJ1-1	13	.	.	CASSIGENTEAFF	TGTGCCAGCTCTATCGGGGAGAACACTGAAGCTTTCTTT
TRBV18	TRBJ2-5	14	once	.	CASSPLSGGGTQYF	TGTGCCAGCTCACCACTGTCAGGGGGAGGGACCCAGTACTTC
TRBV4-2	TRBJ2-3	15	.	TRBD1	CASSQGRGQTDTQYF	TGTGCCAGCAGCCAAGGAAGGGGGCAGACAGATACGCAGTATTTT
TRBV6-1	TRBJ1-3	15	.	TRBD1	CASGTGAFSGNTIYF	TGTGCCAGTGGTACAGGGGCTTTCTCTGGAAACACCATATATTTT
TRBV27	TRBJ1-5	13	few	.	CASRRQGQGPQHF	TGTGCCAGCAGGCGGCAAGGGCAAGGGCCCCAGCATTTT
TRBV5-1	TRBJ2-7	14	.	.	CASSLGQPTYEQYF	TGCGCCAGCAGCTTAGGGCAGCCGACCTACGAGCAGTACTTC
TRBV5-4	TRBJ2-7	15	few	TRBD1	CASSQSWDSTYEQYF	TGTGCCAGCAGCCAGAGTTGGGACAGCACCTACGAGCAGTACTTC
TRBV4-3	TRBJ2-5	16	.	.	CASSQVRVSGSETQYF	TGCGCCAGCAGCCAAGTCCGAGTGAGCGGGTCAGAGACCCAGTACTTC
TRBV5-1	TRBJ1-5	15	.	TRBD1	CASSRGQGPSQPQHF	TGCGCCAGCAGCAGGGGACAGGGTCCAAGTCAGCCCCAGCATTTT
TRBV19	TRBJ1-1	13	.	.	CASSAQGITEAFF	TGTGCCAGTAGTGCACAGGGCATCACTGAAGCTTTCTTT
TRBV7-9	TRBJ2-7	12	.	TRBD1	CASSPTGIEQYF	TGTGCCAGCAGCCCGACAGGGATCGAGCAGTACTTC
TRBV7-9	TRBJ2-3	15	.	.	CASSLAGHFTDTQYF	TGTGCCAGCAGCTTAGCAGGGCACTTCACAGATACGCAGTATTTT
TRBV5-4	TRBJ2-1	16	.	TRBD2	CASSSLTSGNYNEQFF	TGTGCCAGCAGCTCTCTTACTAGCGGGAATTACAATGAGCAGTTCTTC
TRBV5-1	TRBJ1-1	14	.	TRBD1	CASSQTGANTEAFF	TGCGCCAGCAGTCAGACAGGGGCGAACACTGAAGCTTTCTTT
TRBV7-9	TRBJ1-2	15	few	.	CASSQQALPERGYTF	TGTGCCAGCAGCCAACAAGCCCTACCGGAGAGGGGCTACACCTTC
TRBV5-1	TRBJ1-3	16	once	.	CASSLEGSVSGNTIYF	TGCGCCAGCAGCTTGGAAGGTTCGGTCTCTGGAAACACCATATATTTT
TRBV5-1	TRBJ2-3	12	.	.	CASSLRADTQYF	TGCGCCAGCAGCTTGAGGGCAGATACGCAGTATTTT
TRBV5-1	TRBJ2-2	15	.	TRBD1	CASSWDSTNTGELFF	TGCGCCAGCAGTTGGGACAGTACGAACACCGGGGAGCTGTTTTTT